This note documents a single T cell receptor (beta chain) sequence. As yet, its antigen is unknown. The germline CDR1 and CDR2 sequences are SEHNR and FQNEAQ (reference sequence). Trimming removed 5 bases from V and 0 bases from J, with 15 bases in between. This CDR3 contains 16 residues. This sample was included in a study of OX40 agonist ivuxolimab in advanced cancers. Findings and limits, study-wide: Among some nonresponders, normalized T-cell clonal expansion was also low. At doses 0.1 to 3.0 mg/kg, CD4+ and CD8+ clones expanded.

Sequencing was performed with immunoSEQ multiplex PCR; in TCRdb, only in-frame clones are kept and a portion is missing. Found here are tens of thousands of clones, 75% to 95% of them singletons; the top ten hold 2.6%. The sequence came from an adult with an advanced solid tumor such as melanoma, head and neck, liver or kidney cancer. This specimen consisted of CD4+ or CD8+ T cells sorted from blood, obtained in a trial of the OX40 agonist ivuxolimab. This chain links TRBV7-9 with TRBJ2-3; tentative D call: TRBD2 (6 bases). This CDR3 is CASSPLPGTSTDTQYF. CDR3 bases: TGTGCCAGCAGCCCACTTCCGGGGACTAGCACAGATACGCAGTATTTT.